These 30 T cell receptor beta chains were all obtained from the same sample, sequenced in a study of blood T cell repertoires in COVID-19 (TCRdb year 2020). The library was built by means of the immunoSEQ multiplex PCR assay. What TCRdb holds here is the immuneACCESS table cut down to in-frame rearrangements. Part of the clones is not present; checked against another copy, under half of the missing clones reflect an unresolved V gene, and the others are unexplained. Here the sample has around 170,000 clones; about 90% occur a single time. The top ten clonotypes cover 9% of the sample. The sample consisted of PBMCs or T cells enriched from blood (not recorded which). These receptor sequences come from a woman aged 18-29 years who had recovered from COVID-19.

In its sample, this clone was seen many times. This chain uses TRBV6-4 with TRBJ2-3, with 12 bases aligning to TRBD2. There are 16 residues in the CDR3. After removal of 5 bases from V and 6 bases from J, the junction contained 9 bases not matched to a gene. Looked up from germline, CDR1 is MRHNA and CDR2 is SNTAGT. CDR3 loop: CASSPASGGASDTQYF. CDR3 sequence (DNA): TGTGCCAGCAGTCCCGCTAGCGGGGGGGCCTCCGATACGCAGTATTTT.

This chain links TRBV7-2 with TRBJ2-1; TRBD2 matches 9 bases. This CDR3 is built from 16 residues. V shed 5 bases, J shed 6 bases, and the junction held 11 bases outside the gene matches. CDR1 is SGHTA, CDR2 FQGNSA, per germline. Written as DNA, the CDR3 is TGTGCCAGCAGCCCAGGGCGGGGGGGCCTGGTCAATGAGCAGTTCTTC. Its translation: CASSPGRGGLVNEQFF.

The chain couples TRBV3-1 (or the pseudogene TRBV3-2) to TRBJ2-7; perhaps TRBD2 as D (5 bases). This CDR3 is 16 amino acids long. Germline-derived CDR1 and CDR2 are LGHDT and YNNKEL (reference sequence). Trimming left V 2 bases short and J 4 bases short, with 18 bases between. The DNA of the CDR3 is TGTGCCAGCAGCCAACCCCCCCCGGGGATGCCGTACGAGCAGTACTTC. Protein: CASSQPPPGMPYEQYF.

This rearrangement joins TRBV30 to TRBJ2-1, with D possibly TRBD1 on 5 matching bases. This CDR3 comprises 13 residues. V lost 3 bases and J lost 0, with 6 bases in between. Germline assignment: CDR1 GTSNPN and CDR2 SVGIG (reference sequence). Here the CDR3 reads CAWRTDSYNEQFF. DNA for the CDR3: TGTGCCTGGAGGACAGACTCCTACAATGAGCAGTTCTTC. Together with reference TRBV30 and TRBJ2-1, the CDR3 gives the full variable domain: SQTIHQWPATLVQPVGSPLSLECTVEGTSNPNLYWYRQAAGRGLQLLFYSVGIGQISSEVPQNLSASRPQDRQFILSSKKLLLSDSGFYLCAWRTDSYNEQFFGPGTRLTVL.

In this sample, this clone turned up once. The chain carries TRBV7-2 and TRBJ2-7, with 9 positions matching TRBD2. CDR3 size: 15 residues. V was clipped by 4 bases and J by 4 bases; unmatched bases: 8. The germline gives CDR1 SGHTA, CDR2 FQGNSA. The CDR3 spells CASSSVAGAGYEQYF. Here the CDR3 DNA reads TGTGCCAGCAGCTCCGTAGCGGGAGCTGGTTACGAGCAGTACTTC.

This chain links TRBV4-1 with TRBJ2-7; D is uncertain. Germline CDR1 reads MGHRA; CDR2 reads YSYEKL. Trimming left V 4 bases short and J 0 bases short, with 13 bases between. This CDR3 region has 15 residues. The CDR3: CASSLREAASYEQYF. In DNA, the CDR3 is TGCGCCAGCAGCCTCCGAGAGGCCGCCTCCTACGAGCAGTACTTC.

The rearrangement joins TRBV10-1 to TRBJ2-7, with 12 bases fitting TRBD2. Germline values: CDR1 WNHNN, CDR2 SYGVQD (reference sequence). V lost 7 bases to trimming and J lost 2 bases; unmatched junction nucleotides: 9. There are 16 residues in the CDR3. Here the CDR3 DNA reads TGCGCCAGCAACAGGTTTTGGACTAGCGGGACCTACGAGCAGTACTTC. Translation: CASNRFWTSGTYEQYF.

The rearrangement links TRBV4-3 to TRBJ2-3; TRBD2 matches at 9 bases. The germline V gene encodes CDR1 LGHNA and CDR2 YSLEER. The CDR3 is 15 residues long. J lost 2 bases, V lost 3 bases, and 3 bases had no gene match. The CDR3 spells CASSQGLADTDTQYF. For the CDR3, the DNA is TGCGCCAGCAGCCAGGGACTAGCCGACACAGATACGCAGTATTTT.

This rearrangement joins TRBV29-1 to TRBJ1-3, with 8 bases identical to TRBD1. Per germline, CDR1 SQVTM and CDR2 ANQGSEA. Trimming removed 7 bases from V and 3 bases from J; junction bases left unmatched: 11. The CDR3 sequence is 15 residues long. The CDR3 DNA reads TGCAGCGCCCGGACAGGGACCGTCTTTGGAAACACCATATATTTT. Translating it yields CSARTGTVFGNTIYF. The whole variable domain, remainder taken from reference TRBV29-1 and TRBJ1-3, is SAVISQKPSRDICQRGTSLTIQCQVDSQVTMMFWYRQQPGQSLTLIATANQGSEATYESGFVIDKFPISRPNLTFSTLTVSNMSPEDSSIYLCSARTGTVFGNTIYFGEGSWLTVV.

V gene TRBV18 combines with J gene TRBJ1-4; 7 nucleotides align to TRBD1. Per germline, CDR1 KGHSH and CDR2 LQKENI. CDR3 length: 15 residues. V shed 3 bases, J shed 7 bases, and the junction held 8 bases outside the gene matches. CDR3 coding DNA: TGTGCCAGCTCACCGCCCGGGGCAGGGGGTGAAAAACTGTTTTTT. Translation gives CASSPPGAGGEKLFF.

The CDR3 bases are TGTGCCAGCAGACCGGGACAGAACTACGAGCAGTACTTC. Protein sequence: CASRPGQNYEQYF. The V call is TRBV28, the J call TRBJ2-7, with TRBD1 identical over 7 bases. The V segment lost 6 bases and the J segment 3 bases; nucleotides outside the gene matches: 5. The CDR3 is made up of 13 amino acids. CDR1 MDHEN and CDR2 SYDVKM come from the germline V gene.

This clone was seen only a few times. The chain combines TRBV29-1 with TRBJ2-1; D uncertain. The V end was cut by 4 bases, the J end by 7 bases, with 5 bases between. Looked up from germline, CDR1 is SQVTM and CDR2 is ANQGSEA. The CDR3 totals 10 residues. The CDR3, as DNA: TGCAGCGTTGGGAGTAATGAGCAGTTCTTC. Translation: CSVGSNEQFF.

This sequence joins TRBV5-4 and TRBJ2-7, with D possibly TRBD2 on 6 matching bases. Trimming removed 6 bases from V and 6 bases from J, with 16 bases in between. This CDR3 comprises 13 residues. Germline assignment: CDR1 SGHNT and CDR2 YYREEE (reference sequence). CDR3 protein: CASKGGERSEQYF. CDR3 in DNA: TGTGCCAGCAAGGGCGGGGAAAGATCCGAGCAGTACTTC.

The chain is built from TRBV19 and TRBJ2-7, with 7 bases lining up with TRBD2. Trimming took 4 bases from V and 0 from J; bases not matched to a gene: 6. Germline values: CDR1 LNHDA, CDR2 SQIVND (reference sequence). The CDR3 sequence is 15 residues long. CDR3 sequence: CASSRSGASSYEQYF. DNA for the CDR3: TGTGCCAGTAGTAGGAGCGGGGCGAGCTCCTACGAGCAGTACTTC.

The CDR3 protein is CASSLVLGGETQYF. CDR3 DNA sequence: TGTGCCAGCAGCTTAGTATTGGGAGGAGAGACCCAGTACTTC. V gene TRBV7-6 combines with J gene TRBJ2-5, with D possibly matching TRBD2 (6 bases). V lost 1 base, J lost 4 bases, and 10 bases lay in between. Germline values: CDR1 SGHVS, CDR2 FNYEAQ. CDR3 length: 14 amino acids.

The gene calls are TRBV4-1 and TRBJ2-3, with TRBD2 matching 7 bases. The CDR3 consists of 19 residues. Germline V gives CDR1 MGHRA, CDR2 YSYEKL. V lost 4 bases to trimming and J lost 0 bases; unmatched junction nucleotides: 16. The CDR3 here is CASSLFGGTILISTDTQYF. The CDR3 DNA reads TGCGCCAGCAGCCTTTTCGGCGGGACTATCCTCATTAGCACAGATACGCAGTATTTT.

The chain recombines TRBV20-1 with TRBJ1-2; TRBD1 aligns across 7 bases. From germline, CDR1 is DFQATT and CDR2 SNEGSKA (reference sequence). CDR3 size: 11 residues. V gave up 5 bases and J gave up 11 bases; unmatched junction bases: 8. CDR3 loop: CSAPQGNRYTF. CDR3 sequence (DNA): TGCAGTGCTCCACAGGGGAATAGGTACACCTTC.

The chain carries TRBV28 and TRBJ2-7; tentative D call: TRBD1 (6 bases). V lost 5 bases and J lost 1, with 12 bases in between. Germline V gene lookup returns CDR1 MDHEN and CDR2 SYDVKM. This CDR3 is built from 14 residues. Here the CDR3 DNA reads TGTGCCAGCAGTCCGACCGGACAGTCCTACGAGCAGTACTTC. It is translated as CASSPTGQSYEQYF. The full variable domain, in which reference TRBV28 and TRBJ2-7 provide the parts outside the CDR3, is DVKVTQSSRYLVKRTGEKVFLECVQDMDHENMFWYRQDPGLGLRLIYFSYDVKMKEKGDIPEGYSVSREKKERFSLILESASTNQTSMYLCASSPTGQSYEQYFGPGTRLTVT.

This chain links TRBV2 with TRBJ1-1, with 9 bases lining up with TRBD1. The CDR3 totals 15 residues. Germline CDR1 SNHLY, CDR2 FYNNEI. The V segment lost 3 bases and the J segment 1 base; nucleotides outside the gene matches: 3. The CDR3: CASSEDRGRNTEAFF. For the CDR3, the DNA is TGTGCCAGCAGTGAGGACAGGGGAAGGAACACTGAAGCTTTCTTT.

This chain uses TRBV27 with TRBJ1-1; D is unresolved. The CDR3 totals 14 residues. Trimming took 3 bases from V and 1 from J, leaving 9 bases between them. Per germline, CDR1 MNHEY and CDR2 SMNVEV (reference sequence). The CDR3 DNA reads as TGTGCCAGCAGTTTTTTCGGGGAGAACACTGAAGCTTTCTTT. It encodes CASSFFGENTEAFF.

The chain carries TRBV4-3 and TRBJ2-1; possible D gene TRBD1, 6 bases. Trimming took off 0 bases at V and 13 bases at J, with 13 bases between the two ends. The CDR3 has 13 amino acids. In germline, CDR1 is LGHNA, CDR2 YSLEER. In DNA, the CDR3 is TGCGCCAGCAGCCAAGATAAGAAGGGGGAACAGTTCTTC. This codes for CASSQDKKGEQFF.

The V gene is TRBV2, the J gene TRBJ1-3, with TRBD1 matching 8 bases. V shed 8 bases and J 5 bases; nucleotides not matched to a gene: 8. The CDR3 contains 14 residues. Germline CDR1 and CDR2: SNHLY and FYNNEI. CDR3 nucleotides: TGTGCCAGCGGGCAGCAGGGGGCAAGAAACACCATATATTTT. This translates into CASGQQGARNTIYF.

The chain has TRBV29-1 and TRBJ2-3, with unresolved D. CDR1 is SQVTM, CDR2 ANQGSEA, per germline. This CDR3 has 14 residues. V lost 6 bases, J lost 2 bases, and 15 bases lay in between. The CDR3 DNA follows: TGCAGCGTACGACACCCTTCAAACACAGATACGCAGTATTTT. As protein: CSVRHPSNTDTQYF.

The chain uses TRBV4-3 and TRBJ1-2; TRBD1 matches at 7 bases. The CDR3 covers 17 residues. Trimming took 0 bases from V and 5 from J; bases not matched to a gene: 12. Germline values: CDR1 LGHNA, CDR2 YSLEER. The CDR3 region has the DNA TGCGCCAGCAGCCAAGATTTCGGAGGGGGCGTTTGGTATGGCTACACCTTC. Protein sequence: CASSQDFGGGVWYGYTF.

The rearrangement uses TRBV7-9 and TRBJ1-4, with TRBD1 matching 8 bases. The CDR3 has 14 amino acids. Germline V lookup: CDR1 SEHNR, CDR2 FQNEAQ (reference sequence). After removal of 5 bases from V and 8 bases from J, the junction contained 7 bases not matched to a gene. The DNA of the CDR3 is TGTGCCAGCAGCCCCGGACAGGGCGCCGAAAAACTGTTTTTT. It is translated as CASSPGQGAEKLFF.

V gene TRBV2 combines with J gene TRBJ1-1; TRBD1 agrees at 7 bases. CDR3 length equals 14 residues. V shed 5 bases and J 1 base; nucleotides not matched to a gene: 4. In germline, CDR1 is SNHLY, CDR2 FYNNEI. The CDR3 DNA reads as TGTGCCAGCAGTTTAAGACAGGGGAACACTGAAGCTTTCTTT. Its translation: CASSLRQGNTEAFF.

The chain employs TRBV28 and TRBJ1-1; D is possibly TRBD1 (6 bases). This CDR3 is 13 amino acids long. The V end was cut by 10 bases, the J end by 1 base, with 13 bases between. CDR1 MDHEN and CDR2 SYDVKM come from the germline V gene. DNA for the CDR3: TGTGCCACCTATCACAGGGAGAACACTGAAGCTTTCTTT. Encoded protein: CATYHRENTEAFF.

V is TRBV18 and J is TRBJ2-7, with TRBD2 matching 13 bases. J was trimmed by 5 bases and V by 3 bases; bases with no gene match: 4. Germline CDR1 is KGHSH and CDR2 is LQKENI. The CDR3 has 15 residues. CDR3 DNA: TGTGCCAGCTCACCCGGGACTAGCGGGAACCACGAGCAGTACTTC. Protein product: CASSPGTSGNHEQYF.

This chain uses TRBV7-2 with TRBJ2-1, with D possibly matching TRBD2 (5 bases). Germline values: CDR1 SGHTA, CDR2 FQGNSA. V gave up 1 base and J gave up 3 bases, with 10 bases separating them. CDR3 length: 15 residues. The CDR3 sequence is CASSLGGSVYNEQFF. CDR3 nucleotide sequence: TGTGCCAGCAGCTTAGGGGGTAGCGTCTACAATGAGCAGTTCTTC.

V and J are TRBV7-2 and TRBJ1-2; D unresolved. This CDR3 comprises 12 residues. The V end was cut by 4 bases, the J end by 7 bases, with 10 bases between. CDR1 and CDR2 (germline): SGHTA, FQGNSA. In DNA form, the CDR3 reads TGTGCCAGCAGCTACCGGGAGTCTGGCTACACCTTC. This codes for CASSYRESGYTF.